A single sample is the source of the 31 T cell receptor beta chains below, sequenced in a study of cytotoxic CD8 clonotypes in ibrutinib-treated CLL. Some clones are missing from TCRdb's copy, which holds only in-frame ones; the method was immunoSEQ multiplex PCR. The data contain about 200,000 clones, roughly 65% of them singletons. The specimen was PBMCs, collected after 12 months of ibrutinib treatment. All receptors come from a human donor with chronic lymphocytic leukemia.

The J gene is TRBJ1-4, the V gene TRBV5-5; D is uncertain. The CDR3 is 15 amino acids. Germline V CDR1 and CDR2: SGHKS, YYEKEE (reference sequence). The V gene lost 2 bases and the J gene lost 2 bases, with 10 bases spanning the gap. The CDR3 sequence: CASSFQLATNEKLFF. Here the CDR3 DNA reads TGTGCCAGCAGCTTTCAGTTAGCGACTAATGAAAAACTGTTTTTT.

The chain joins TRBV25-1 to TRBJ2-7; 7 bases fit TRBD1. This CDR3 is 14 amino acids long. Germline CDR1 MGHDK, CDR2 SYGVNS. V was pared by 5 bases and J by 2 bases, with 6 bases of the junction left unmatched. CDR3 sequence (DNA): TGTGCCAGCAGTCTTCCGGGACAGCCCTACGAGCAGTACTTC. Translated, it gives CASSLPGQPYEQYF.

This clone was counted only a few times. This chain connects TRBV27 to TRBJ1-5; no reliable D call. The V gene lost 4 bases and the J gene lost 7 bases, with 14 bases spanning the gap. Germline loops: CDR1 MNHEY, CDR2 SMNVEV (reference sequence). This CDR3 spans 14 amino acids. DNA of the CDR3: TGTGCCAGCAGTTCCCCGGGGAGGCGGCAGCCCCAGCATTTT. Its translation is CASSSPGRRQPQHF.

This chain uses TRBV5-1 with TRBJ2-1; the D is unclear. V lost 1 base to trimming and J lost 6 bases, with 11 bases between them. Germline V gene lookup returns CDR1 SGHRS and CDR2 YFSETQ. The CDR3 extends over 14 amino acids. CDR3 nucleotides: TGCGCCAGCAGCTTGTTATGGCAGACCAATGAGCAGTTCTTC. Its protein is CASSLLWQTNEQFF.

The chain couples TRBV6-5 to TRBJ1-3, with a tentative D call TRBD1 (6 bases). The germline V gene encodes CDR1 MNHEY and CDR2 SVGAGI. The CDR3 has 15 amino acids. The ends were cut back, 6 bases at V and 0 bases at J, with 12 bases in the middle. The CDR3 region is CASSPDRYSGNTIYF. The CDR3 coding sequence is TGTGCCAGCAGCCCCGACAGGTACTCTGGAAACACCATATATTTT.

The chain recombines TRBV5-4 with TRBJ2-2; 8 bases fit TRBD1. Germline CDR1 reads SGHNT; CDR2 reads YYREEE (reference sequence). J was trimmed by 2 bases and V by 3 bases; bases with no gene match: 9. The CDR3 runs to 17 residues. The CDR3 region is CASSSSMTGVNTGELFF. DNA for the CDR3: TGTGCCAGCAGCTCCTCGATGACAGGGGTAAACACCGGGGAGCTGTTTTTT. The full variable domain, rest sourced from reference TRBV5-4 and TRBJ2-2, is ETGVTQSPTHLIKTRGQQVTLRCSSQSGHNTVSWYQQALGQGPQFIFQYYREEENGRGNFPPRFSGLQFPNYSSELNVNALELDDSALYLCASSSSMTGVNTGELFFGEGSRLTVL.

The rearrangement links TRBV7-2 to TRBJ1-1; no reliable D call. Germline V lookup: CDR1 SGHTA, CDR2 FQGNSA. CDR3 length equals 14 residues. Trimming pared 6 bases from V and 0 bases from J, leaving 11 bases between. This CDR3 reads CASRIQQLNTEAFF. CDR3 bases: TGTGCCAGCAGGATACAACAGCTGAACACTGAAGCTTTCTTT.

As DNA, the CDR3 is TGTGCCAGCAGCCTTATGGGACAGAACACAGATACGCAGTATTTT. It encodes CASSLMGQNTDTQYF. This chain uses TRBV7-8 with TRBJ2-3; 7 bases line up with TRBD1. CDR1 SGHVS and CDR2 FQNEAQ come from the germline V gene. The CDR3 loop spans 15 amino acids. Losses at the gene ends were 5 bases for V and 2 bases for J; bases not matched to a gene: 7.

The chain carries TRBV6-5 and TRBJ1-2; TRBD1 matches at 7 bases. The ends lost 5 bases at V and 4 bases at J; junction bases unmatched: 10. The germline V gene encodes CDR1 MNHEY and CDR2 SVGAGI. This CDR3 region has 15 residues. CDR3 region: CASSIFGTARYGYTF. The DNA of the CDR3 is TGTGCCAGCAGTATCTTTGGGACAGCCCGCTATGGCTACACCTTC.

There are a few counts of this clone. As DNA, the CDR3 is TGCGCCAGCAGCACCGGTCTGGGGGGCTACACCTTC. This encodes CASSTGLGGYTF. This rearrangement joins TRBV5-1 to TRBJ1-2; no clear D gene. Trimming stripped 4 bases from V and 8 bases from J, with 12 bases between. CDR1 SGHRS and CDR2 YFSETQ come from the germline V gene. This CDR3 comprises 12 residues.

The J gene is TRBJ2-1, the V gene TRBV5-4; D gene ambiguous. Germline V CDR1 and CDR2: SGHNT, YYREEE (reference sequence). The V gene lost 0 bases and the J gene lost 0 bases, with 7 bases spanning the gap. CDR3 size: 15 residues. This CDR3 reads CASSLGGPSYNEQFF. The CDR3, as DNA: TGTGCCAGCAGCTTGGGGGGTCCCTCCTACAATGAGCAGTTCTTC.

The chain recombines TRBV6-5 with TRBJ2-1, with 7 nucleotides matching TRBD2. CDR1 and CDR2 from the germline V gene are MNHEY and SVGAGI. CDR3 length equals 13 residues. The V segment lost 2 bases and the J segment 10 bases; nucleotides outside the gene matches: 5. The CDR3 reads CASSYRASGEQFF. The CDR3 DNA reads TGTGCCAGCAGTTACAGAGCTAGCGGAGAGCAGTTCTTC.

This clone appeared once. This chain uses TRBV2 with TRBJ2-7; 9 bases line up with TRBD1. The junction had 6 bases not matched to a gene; V was cut back by 6 bases and J by 3 bases. This CDR3 contains 14 residues. Germline CDR1 and CDR2: SNHLY and FYNNEI. Here the CDR3 DNA reads TGTGCCAGCAGGGCCCGGGACAGGGACTACGAGCAGTACTTC. This translates into CASRARDRDYEQYF.

In its sample, this clone was seen a few times. The rearrangement links TRBV30 to TRBJ2-1; 9 bases agree with TRBD2. The CDR3 runs 13 residues. The junction had 9 bases not matched to a gene; V was cut back by 4 bases and J by 11 bases. CDR1 and CDR2 from the germline V gene are GTSNPN and SVGIG (reference sequence). The CDR3 reads CAWNGSGRPKQFF. In nucleotides, the CDR3 is TGTGCCTGGAACGGTAGCGGGAGACCCAAGCAGTTCTTC.

The chain uses TRBV30 and TRBJ2-7; D is uncertain. CDR3 length: 11 amino acids. The V and J ends lost 0 bases and 3 bases respectively, with 3 bases between them. In germline, CDR1 is GTSNPN, CDR2 SVGIG (reference sequence). CDR3 region: CAWSVNYEQYF. In DNA form, the CDR3 reads TGTGCCTGGAGTGTGAACTACGAGCAGTACTTC.

Only a few counts were recorded for this clone. The V gene is TRBV4-2, the J gene TRBJ2-3; 9 bases align to TRBD2. This CDR3 has 16 residues. J gave up 4 bases and V 0 bases, and 5 bases lay outside the gene matches. Per germline, CDR1 LGHNA and CDR2 YNFKEQ. The CDR3 region is CASSQDRLAGSDTQYF. CDR3 DNA: TGTGCCAGCAGCCAAGATAGGCTAGCGGGGTCAGATACGCAGTATTTT.

This clone occurred once. The gene calls are TRBV7-9 and TRBJ2-5, with D uncertain. Looked up from germline, CDR1 is SEHNR and CDR2 is FQNEAQ (reference sequence). The CDR3 loop spans 12 amino acids. V was clipped by 5 bases and J by 4 bases, with 8 bases between them. CDR3 nucleotides: TGTGCCAGCAGCCCTTCGTCAGAGACCCAGTACTTC. Translated: CASSPSSETQYF. Together with reference TRBV7-9 and TRBJ2-5, the CDR3 gives the full variable domain: DTGVSQNPRHKITKRGQNVTFRCDPISEHNRLYWYRQTLGQGPEFLTYFQNEAQLEKSRLLSDRFSAERPKGSFSTLEIQRTEQGDSAMYLCASSPSSETQYFGPGTRLLVL.

The chain combines TRBV7-2 with TRBJ1-1; no clear D gene. This CDR3 has 16 residues. Germline values: CDR1 SGHTA, CDR2 FQGNSA. Between the trimmed V and J ends, which lost 5 bases and 1 base, there was a span of 17 bases. CDR3 sequence: CASSALYLKPNTEAFF. As DNA, the CDR3 is TGTGCCAGCAGCGCCCTGTATTTGAAACCGAACACTGAAGCTTTCTTT. The entire variable domain, with the rest obtained from reference TRBV7-2 and TRBJ1-1, is as follows: GAGVSQSPSNKVTEKGKDVELRCDPISGHTALYWYRQSLGQGLEFLIYFQGNSAPDKSGLPSDRFSAERTGGSVSTLTIQRTQQEDSAVYLCASSALYLKPNTEAFFGQGTRLTVV.

In its sample, this clone was seen many times. V is TRBV6-1 and J is TRBJ2-7; either TRBD1 or TRBD2 may supply D (5 bases each). With 7 bases removed from V and 3 bases from J, the gap between germline ends came to 13 bases. The CDR3 has 13 residues. Germline CDR1 MNHNS, CDR2 SASEGT. The CDR3 loop is CASIPGTHYEQYF. CDR3 sequence (DNA): TGTGCCAGCATCCCCGGGACCCACTACGAGCAGTACTTC.

This clone appeared once. V is TRBV18 and J is TRBJ1-3, with 10 bases that match TRBD1. CDR3 length equals 17 residues. V lost 4 bases, J lost 0 bases, and 6 bases stayed unmatched. The germline V gene encodes CDR1 KGHSH and CDR2 LQKENI. CDR3 nucleotide sequence: TGTGCCAGCTCACAGGGACAGGGGACATACTCTGGAAACACCATATATTTT. It encodes CASSQGQGTYSGNTIYF.

The chain recombines TRBV28 with TRBJ1-2; maybe TRBD1 (5 bases). This CDR3 is 13 amino acids long. CDR1 is MDHEN, CDR2 SYDVKM, per germline. V was pared by 8 bases and J by 8 bases, with 18 bases between. The CDR3 region is CASGIGGPGGYTF. The CDR3 DNA reads TGTGCCAGCGGGATTGGCGGTCCAGGGGGCTACACCTTC.

This chain links TRBV7-6 with TRBJ1-2, with a possible D match to TRBD1 (5 bases). CDR1 and CDR2 (germline): SGHVS, FNYEAQ. The CDR3 sequence is 14 residues long. V was cut by 5 bases and J by 3 bases, with 13 bases left in between. CDR3 region: CASSPTPGHYGYTF. The CDR3 DNA follows: TGTGCCAGCAGCCCAACCCCGGGGCACTATGGCTACACCTTC.

The chain joins TRBV7-8 to TRBJ1-5; TRBD1 might be the D (5 bases). Germline V lookup: CDR1 SGHVS, CDR2 FQNEAQ. Trimming took off 4 bases at V and 2 bases at J, with 12 bases between the two ends. This CDR3 contains 15 residues. This CDR3 reads CASSSRDGGNQPQHF. CDR3 nucleotides: TGTGCCAGCAGCTCCCGGGACGGGGGCAATCAGCCCCAGCATTTT.

The chain uses TRBV5-6 and TRBJ1-2, with no clear D. V was shortened by 4 bases and J by 6 bases, with 16 bases between the two germline ends. The germline V gene has CDR1 SGHDT and CDR2 YYEEEE. The CDR3 contains 14 residues. CDR3 sequence reads: CASSPGTFRNGYTF. The CDR3 region has the DNA TGTGCCAGCAGCCCCGGCACCTTCAGGAATGGCTACACCTTC. The full variable domain, rest sourced from reference TRBV5-6 and TRBJ1-2, is DAGVTQSPTHLIKTRGQQVTLRCSPKSGHDTVSWYQQALGQGPQFIFQYYEEEERQRGNFPDRFSGHQFPNYSSELNVNALLLGDSALYLCASSPGTFRNGYTFGSGTRLTVV.

The chain employs TRBV11-3 and TRBJ2-3, with D hard to call. The V and J ends lost 6 bases and 6 bases respectively, with 13 bases between them. The germline V gene encodes CDR1 SGHNT and CDR2 YENEEA. The CDR3 covers 13 residues. CDR3 amino acids: CASSFANGDTQYF. In DNA form, the CDR3 reads TGTGCCAGCAGTTTCGCTAACGGGGATACGCAGTATTTT.

This clone appeared a single time. This chain uses TRBV19 with TRBJ1-2, with TRBD1 identical over 7 bases. Germline CDR1 and CDR2: LNHDA and SQIVND (reference sequence). This CDR3 is 15 amino acids long. V shed 5 bases, J shed 5 bases, and the junction held 11 bases outside the gene matches. The CDR3 DNA reads TGTGCCAGTAGTGGACAGGCAGGAGCTCGATATGGCTACACCTTC. This sequence encodes CASSGQAGARYGYTF.

V and J are TRBV28 and TRBJ2-2; 7 nucleotides agree with TRBD2. The germline CDR1 and CDR2 sequences are MDHEN and SYDVKM. Germline trimming cut 11 bases from V and 3 bases from J; bases unmatched to any gene: 12. The CDR3 sequence is 15 residues long. The CDR3 sequence: CASKGGLADTGELFF. The CDR3 nucleotides read TGTGCCTCAAAGGGAGGGCTAGCGGACACCGGGGAGCTGTTTTTT.

V is TRBV30 and J is TRBJ2-5; D gene uncertain. The CDR3 spans 13 residues. CDR1 is GTSNPN, CDR2 SVGIG, per germline (reference sequence). V lost 1 base to trimming and J lost 6 bases, with 12 bases between them. The CDR3 sequence: CAWSGVRRKTQYF. In DNA form, the CDR3 reads TGTGCCTGGAGTGGGGTGCGGAGAAAGACCCAGTACTTC.

This clone turned up a few times. The chain links TRBV30 to TRBJ2-7; 10 nucleotides agree with TRBD1. J gave up 5 bases and V 3 bases, and 13 bases lay outside the gene matches. The CDR3 runs to 16 residues. Germline V gives CDR1 GTSNPN, CDR2 SVGIG (reference sequence). CDR3 in DNA: TGTGCCTGGAGCGGGACAAGGACAGGGGGTTACCACGAGCAGTACTTC. Its protein product is CAWSGTRTGGYHEQYF.

The V and J genes are TRBV30 and TRBJ1-5; D is unresolved. Germline CDR1 reads GTSNPN; CDR2 reads SVGIG (reference sequence). The CDR3 totals 14 residues. V shed 0 bases and J shed 9 bases, with 15 bases lying between them. The CDR3 region has the DNA TGTGCCTGGAGTGTACGCCCTAATCATGGGCCCCAGCATTTT. This sequence encodes CAWSVRPNHGPQHF.

The rearrangement links TRBV5-1 to TRBJ1-2, with D unclear. The germline gives CDR1 SGHRS, CDR2 YFSETQ. The CDR3 has 15 residues. Trimming removed 0 bases at V and 0 bases at J, with 9 bases between. CDR3 sequence reads: CASSLDGTPNYGYTF. CDR3 sequence (DNA): TGCGCCAGCAGCTTGGACGGCACCCCTAACTATGGCTACACCTTC.